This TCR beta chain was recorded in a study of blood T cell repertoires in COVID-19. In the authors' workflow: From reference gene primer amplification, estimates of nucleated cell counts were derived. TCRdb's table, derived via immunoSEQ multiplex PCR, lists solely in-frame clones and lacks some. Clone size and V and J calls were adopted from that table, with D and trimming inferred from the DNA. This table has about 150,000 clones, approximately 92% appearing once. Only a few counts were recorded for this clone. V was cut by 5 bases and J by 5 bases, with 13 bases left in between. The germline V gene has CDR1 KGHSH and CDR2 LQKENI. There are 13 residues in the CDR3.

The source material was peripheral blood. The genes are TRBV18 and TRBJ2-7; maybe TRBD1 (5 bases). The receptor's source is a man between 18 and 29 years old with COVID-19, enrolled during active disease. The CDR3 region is CASSTSTVDEQYF. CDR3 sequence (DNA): TGTGCCAGCTCAACCTCGACAGTAGACGAGCAGTACTTC.